The clone carrying this T cell receptor (beta chain) has a single count. Antigen specificity is unknown. The data originate from a study of beta chain features in type 1 diabetes. In the study overall: Age, gender and cell yields were alike across patients and healthy donors. Study-wide points: Shorter templates might be favored by PCR, and equally so in patients and in controls. Using cDNA template may skew counts toward highly expressing activated cells. Patients' naive, central memory and Treg TCRB repertoires seemed closer to one another than those of healthy donors.

Losses at the gene ends were 2 bases for V and 5 bases for J; bases not matched to a gene: 3. The germline CDR1 and CDR2 sequences are SGHAT and FQNNGV. The CDR3 has 15 amino acids. Every isolated RNA sample was fully reverse transcribed, so sequencing captured expressed TCRB transcripts. Measured with immunoSEQ multiplex PCR; TCRdb has only the in-frame clones, and not every one. This sample yields hundreds of thousands of clones, of which roughly 12% are seen a single time; 0.015% to 0.02% belongs to the top ten. The sequence derives from a man between 18 and 35 years old in good health. Source material: naive CD4+ T cells from blood. The chain carries TRBV11-2 and TRBJ2-3, with TRBD2 matching 11 bases. The CDR3 loop reads CASSLTSGSGDTQYF. The CDR3 DNA sequence: TGTGCCAGCAGCTTAACTAGCGGGAGTGGAGATACGCAGTATTTT.